These 7 T cell receptor beta chains share one sample of origin, sequenced in a study of OX40 agonist ivuxolimab in advanced cancers. TCRdb keeps only in-frame clones here, not all; method: immunoSEQ multiplex PCR. The sample lists tens of thousands of clones, about 88% occurring once. Here the sequenced sample was CD4+ or CD8+ T cells sorted from blood, taken in a trial of the OX40 agonist ivuxolimab. The receptors stem from an adult with an advanced solid tumor such as melanoma, head and neck, liver or kidney cancer.

The J gene is TRBJ2-2, the V gene TRBV6-5; D remains ambiguous. This CDR3 contains 11 residues. Germline V CDR1 and CDR2: MNHEY, SVGAGI. V dropped 6 bases and J dropped 7 bases, with 6 bases sitting between them. The CDR3 nucleotides read TGTGCCAGCAGATTTAGCGGGGAGCTGTTTTTT. This gives the protein CASRFSGELFF.

The CDR3 DNA reads as TGCGCCAGCAGTTGGACTAGCGTACAAGAGACCCAGTACTTC. Translating gives CASSWTSVQETQYF. The chain has TRBV4-1 and TRBJ2-5, with 9 bases aligning to TRBD2. This CDR3 comprises 14 residues. J was trimmed by 2 bases and V by 6 bases; bases with no gene match: 4. Germline V gene lookup returns CDR1 MGHRA and CDR2 YSYEKL.

V gene TRBV7-8 combines with J gene TRBJ1-3, with TRBD1 as a possible D gene (5 bases). Trimming took off 5 bases at V and 4 bases at J, with 15 bases between the two ends. Germline V CDR1 and CDR2: SGHVS, FQNEAQ. This CDR3 has 15 residues. This CDR3 reads CASSLQGVGGNTIYF. CDR3 nucleotide sequence: TGTGCCAGCAGCCTGCAGGGTGTTGGGGGAAACACCATATATTTT.

The chain recombines TRBV15 with TRBJ2-7; 13 nucleotides agree with TRBD2. In germline, CDR1 is LNHNV, CDR2 YYDKDF (reference sequence). The junction had 4 bases not matched to a gene; V was cut back by 3 bases and J by 5 bases. This CDR3 is 15 amino acids long. CDR3 in amino acids: CATSSGTSGINEQYF. The DNA of the CDR3 is TGTGCCACCAGCAGCGGGACTAGCGGGATCAACGAGCAGTACTTC.

This sequence joins TRBV7-6 and TRBJ1-3, with 9 bases matching TRBD1. Per germline, CDR1 SGHVS and CDR2 FNYEAQ. V was clipped by 5 bases and J by 1 base; unmatched bases: 3. The CDR3 is 15 residues long. This CDR3 is CASSLGTGSGNTIYF. In DNA, the CDR3 is TGTGCCAGCAGCCTCGGGACAGGGTCTGGAAACACCATATATTTT.

V is TRBV19 and J is TRBJ2-1; 9 bases are a match to TRBD1. V dropped 11 bases and J dropped 6; count of bases not matched to a gene: 8. The V gene's germline CDR1 is LNHDA and CDR2 SQIVND (reference sequence). The length of the CDR3 is 13 residues. This chain's CDR3 is CAVQGQGSNEQFF. In DNA, the CDR3 is TGTGCCGTACAGGGACAGGGCTCCAATGAGCAGTTCTTC.

The rearrangement uses TRBV11-2 and TRBJ2-5; 8 positions agree with TRBD1. Trimming removed 1 base from V and 5 bases from J; junction bases left unmatched: 3. Germline V gene lookup returns CDR1 SGHAT and CDR2 FQNNGV. The CDR3 length is 14 residues. CDR3 coding DNA: TGTGCCAGCAGCTTAGTAAGGACAGGGGAGACCCAGTACTTC. It specifies CASSLVRTGETQYF.